This T cell receptor (beta chain) is drawn from a study of T cell repertoires in cytomegalovirus infection. Study-wide context: Both CMV infection and a matching HLA type were indicated by public TCR beta signatures.

This CDR3 comprises 17 residues. V dropped 11 bases and J dropped 5; count of bases not matched to a gene: 22. Germline CDR1 SEHNR, CDR2 FQNEAQ (reference sequence). Findings of the study overall: CMV-specific TCR beta clonotypes restricted by HLA-C were the ones dominating the ex vivo response. Identification of carriers of CMV plus the relevant HLA was performed using cumulative public TCR beta family frequency.

TCRdb analysed the reads with MiXCR anew, one entry per CDR3 protein. Altogether roughly 150,000 distinct CDR3 sequences are present, 15% to 20% being singletons, with the ten largest covering 18%. Only a few counts were recorded for this clonotype. Its antigen is unidentified. Sequencing was done on a sample of CD8+ T cells from PBMCs. This clonotype was sampled from a human donor in good health (CMV status not recorded). Some clones in this sample may be carry-over from other donors' samples. The chain employs TRBV7-9 and TRBJ2-5; TRBD1 agrees at 8 bases. The CDR3 bases are TGTGCCGGGAGGTCAACCGGGACAGGACTGCACCGGGAGACCCAGTACTTC. Protein product: CAGRSTGTGLHRETQYF.